The clone carrying this TCR beta chain was counted at least ten times. Its antigen is not known. TCRdb reprocessed the reads via MiXCR and lists one record per CDR3 protein. The sample contains about 190,000 distinct CDR3 sequences, nearly 9.5% of which appear only once. From germline, CDR1 is MNHEY and CDR2 SVGEGT. The CDR3 consists of 14 residues. Germline trimming cut 5 bases from V and 3 bases from J; bases unmatched to any gene: 3. The record originates from a study of T cell repertoires in cytomegalovirus infection. Study results and caveats: Ex vivo responses were dominated by HLA-C-restricted CMV-specific TCR beta clonotypes.

Source material: PBMCs. The receptor comes from a human donor in good health (CMV status not recorded). Some clones in this sample may be carry-over from other donors' samples. The chain joins TRBV6-2 or TRBV6-3 to TRBJ2-2; 7 bases agree with TRBD1. The CDR3 DNA reads TGTGCCAGCAGTGAGGGGGCGGACACCGGGGAGCTGTTTTTT. It encodes CASSEGADTGELFF.